These 20 T cell receptor beta chains were sequenced from one sample in a study of CD8 T cells in ankylosing spondylitis. TCRdb called the 5' RACE reads again in MiXCR, with one record for every CDR3 protein. The table has 250,000 to 350,000 distinct CDR3 sequences, roughly 20% seen once. Sequenced input: blood, either unsorted or a sorted T cell fraction (not recorded which). These TCRs come from a female donor with ankylosing spondylitis or in good health (not recorded which).

This clonotype was seen ten or more times. The chain employs TRBV20-1 and TRBJ2-3; D ambiguous. Looked up from germline, CDR1 is DFQATT and CDR2 is SNEGSKA (reference sequence). The CDR3 loop spans 12 amino acids. The V gene lost 6 bases and the J gene lost 4 bases, with 11 bases spanning the gap. CDR3 DNA: TGCAGTGCCCCCCGGCAGTCAGATACGCAGTATTTT. Translating gives CSAPRQSDTQYF.

In this sample, this clonotype turned up a few times. The genes are TRBV7-9 and TRBJ1-2; weak D call: TRBD1 (6 bases). V shed 7 bases and J shed 8 bases, with 17 bases lying between them. This CDR3 contains 13 residues. From germline, CDR1 is SEHNR and CDR2 FQNEAQ (reference sequence). CDR3 sequence: CASTRGTFDGYTF. CDR3 nucleotides: TGTGCCAGCACCCGGGGGACATTCGACGGCTACACCTTC.

In its sample, this clonotype was seen a few times. Here the CDR3 reads CASSPRGIRSDQPQHF. The DNA for the CDR3 is TGTGCCAGCTCACCCCGGGGGATCAGGTCAGATCAGCCCCAGCATTTT. This chain uses TRBV18 with TRBJ1-5, with D possibly TRBD1 on 5 matching bases. This CDR3 has 16 amino acids. Germline values: CDR1 KGHSH, CDR2 LQKENI. V was clipped by 3 bases and J by 5 bases, with 17 bases between them.

This clonotype has only a few counts. The chain has TRBV20-1 and TRBJ2-7; no definite D call. V was shortened by 0 bases and J by 0 bases, with 12 bases between the two germline ends. The CDR3 totals 15 residues. Germline loops: CDR1 DFQATT, CDR2 SNEGSKA (reference sequence). CDR3: CSARDGSRNSYEQYF. CDR3 nucleotide sequence: TGCAGTGCTAGAGATGGGTCCAGAAACTCCTACGAGCAGTACTTC.

The chain uses TRBV12-5 and TRBJ2-3, with D uncertain. The germline gives CDR1 LGHNT, CDR2 FRNRAP. V lost 6 bases and J 0 bases, leaving 16 bases between the germline ends. The length of the CDR3 is 16 residues. The CDR3 is CASGHRFQRSTDTQYF. The CDR3 coding sequence is TGTGCTAGTGGGCATCGGTTCCAACGGAGCACAGATACGCAGTATTTT.

V and J are TRBV12-3 or TRBV12-4 and TRBJ1-1, with a weak D call TRBD1 (5 bases). Trimming pared 4 bases from V and 2 bases from J, leaving 11 bases between. CDR3 length: 14 amino acids. CDR3 coding DNA: TGTGCCAGCAGTTCCGACAGACTAAACACTGAAGCTTTCTTT. This encodes CASSSDRLNTEAFF.

The chain is built from TRBV7-2 and TRBJ1-2; perhaps TRBD1 as D (5 bases). The germline V gene has CDR1 SGHTA and CDR2 FQGNSA. V dropped 1 base and J dropped 10 bases, with 7 bases sitting between them. The CDR3 is made up of 11 amino acids. The CDR3 region has the DNA TGTGCCAGCAGCTTAGGCAGGGTCTACACCTTC. Encoded protein: CASSLGRVYTF.

The CDR3 bases are TGCGCCAGCAGCGGAGTGGGGGGCTGGGAGACCCAGTACTTC. It encodes CASSGVGGWETQYF. The genes are TRBV5-1 and TRBJ2-5, with D tentatively TRBD1 or TRBD2 (6 bases each). This CDR3 has 14 residues. The germline V and J ends were trimmed by 4 bases and 5 bases, with 15 bases remaining between them. The germline V gene encodes CDR1 SGHRS and CDR2 YFSETQ.

V gene TRBV4-3 combines with J gene TRBJ2-3; 10 bases match TRBD2. The germline V gene has CDR1 LGHNA and CDR2 YSLEER. CDR3 size: 17 residues. V was clipped by 4 bases and J by 7 bases; unmatched bases: 14. CDR3 amino acids: CASSPGPASGRENTQYF. CDR3 coding DNA: TGCGCCAGCAGCCCGGGTCCGGCTAGCGGGAGAGAGAATACGCAGTATTTT.

V gene TRBV7-9 combines with J gene TRBJ2-7, with 9 nucleotides matching TRBD1. CDR1 is SEHNR and CDR2 is FQNEAQ in the germline V gene (reference sequence). The CDR3 runs to 14 residues. Trimming cost V 4 bases and J 9 bases; bases outside gene matches: 10. CDR3 DNA sequence: TGTGCCAGCAGCTCTTCGGACAGGGGCTGGGGGCAGTACTTC. Its protein product is CASSSSDRGWGQYF.

This clonotype turned up a few times. The V call is TRBV10-3, the J call TRBJ2-5; D not resolved. V gave up 8 bases and J gave up 5 bases, with 9 bases separating them. From germline, CDR1 is ENHRY and CDR2 SYGVKD. The CDR3 has 11 amino acids. CDR3 residues: CAIGFGETQYF. The CDR3 coding sequence is TGTGCCATCGGATTCGGGGAGACCCAGTACTTC.

The chain uses TRBV6-1 and TRBJ2-1; D uncertain. This CDR3 is 15 amino acids long. Germline lookup yields CDR1 MNHNS and CDR2 SASEGT. V was clipped by 5 bases and J by 0 bases, with 11 bases between them. The CDR3 spells CASSMERGSYNEQFF. CDR3 coding DNA: TGTGCCAGCAGTATGGAACGAGGCTCCTACAATGAGCAGTTCTTC.

The chain joins TRBV6-5 to TRBJ2-1; possible D gene TRBD1, 5 bases. The CDR3 has 14 residues. The V gene's germline CDR1 is MNHEY and CDR2 SVGAGI. Trimming removed 0 bases at V and 7 bases at J, with 10 bases between. In DNA, the CDR3 is TGTGCCAGCAGTTACTCGACAGTACCAAATGAGCAGTTCTTC. Translated: CASSYSTVPNEQFF.

In this sample, this clonotype turned up a few times. This CDR3 is CASSPPRLTGANVLTF. The CDR3 DNA is TGCGCCAGCAGCCCCCCCAGGCTCACTGGGGCCAACGTCCTGACTTTC. The rearrangement links TRBV5-1 to TRBJ2-6; D remains ambiguous. The CDR3 totals 16 residues. Germline lookup yields CDR1 SGHRS and CDR2 YFSETQ. V gave up 4 bases and J gave up 2 bases, with 13 bases separating them.

This clonotype was detected a few times. The chain has TRBV2 and TRBJ2-5; D gene uncertain. The V end lost 2 bases, the J end lost 2 bases, and 9 bases lay between the germline ends. CDR3 length: 14 amino acids. The germline gives CDR1 SNHLY, CDR2 FYNNEI. Written as DNA, the CDR3 is TGTGCCAGCAGTGAAAATCTGGGACAAGAGACCCAGTACTTC. Amino acids: CASSENLGQETQYF.

This clonotype was seen ten or more times. V is TRBV29-1 and J is TRBJ1-1, with D perhaps TRBD1 (5 bases). This CDR3 is built from 14 residues. The germline V and J ends were trimmed by 5 bases and 0 bases, with 13 bases remaining between them. Germline CDR1 reads SQVTM; CDR2 reads ANQGSEA. CDR3 protein: CSVNGAALNTEAFF. CDR3 in DNA: TGCAGCGTTAATGGGGCAGCCCTGAACACTGAAGCTTTCTTT.

This clonotype was observed a handful of times. V is TRBV6-2 or TRBV6-3 and J is TRBJ1-5, with D uncertain. The CDR3 consists of 14 residues. V lost 2 bases and J lost 4, with 9 bases in between. Looked up from germline, CDR1 is MNHEY and CDR2 is SVGEGT. The CDR3 DNA is TGTGCCAGCAGTTACCTGGACGGTAATCAGCCCCAGCATTTT. Amino acids: CASSYLDGNQPQHF.

This sequence joins TRBV7-8 and TRBJ2-7; no reliable D call. This CDR3 spans 15 amino acids. Germline V gene sequence: CDR1 SGHVS, CDR2 FQNEAQ. Trimming stripped 2 bases from V and 2 bases from J, with 13 bases between. The CDR3 protein is CASSLPVELTYEQYF. Written as DNA, the CDR3 is TGTGCCAGCAGCTTACCGGTAGAGCTTACCTACGAGCAGTACTTC.

Many counts were recorded for this clonotype. The genes are TRBV10-3 and TRBJ1-6, with D possibly TRBD1 on 5 matching bases. The CDR3 sequence is 13 residues long. Trimming pared 10 bases from V and 7 bases from J, leaving 14 bases between. CDR1 is ENHRY and CDR2 is SYGVKD in the germline V gene. CDR3 amino acids: CASWGRTNSPLHF. Written as DNA, the CDR3 is TGTGCCAGCTGGGGACGGACCAATTCACCCCTCCACTTT.

The chain links TRBV20-1 to TRBJ2-7; TRBD2 matches 7 bases. Losses at the gene ends were 7 bases for V and 2 bases for J; bases not matched to a gene: 11. CDR1 is DFQATT and CDR2 is SNEGSKA in the germline V gene (reference sequence). The CDR3 totals 14 residues. CDR3 region: CSGNSPAGTYEQYF. CDR3 nucleotide sequence: TGCAGTGGCAATAGCCCAGCGGGGACCTACGAGCAGTACTTC.